A selection of T cell receptor beta chains follows, all from one sample in a study of shared clonotypes between healthy human individuals. TCRdb's table, derived via immunoSEQ multiplex PCR, lists solely in-frame clones and lacks some. The profile covers fewer than 1.4 million clones, with around 78% appearing a single time and around 0.6% taken by the ten largest. Sequencing was done on a sample of memory CD4+ T cells from PBMCs. These receptors were taken from a man in his late teens or twenties in good health. Some clones in this sample may be carry-over from other donors' samples. Each CDR3 is given with its conserved first and last residue. The order of the fields is D gene, V gene, J gene, clone size, CDR3 protein, CDR3 DNA. A D gene is named only where the DNA matches it firmly. The listing skips clone size in some rows; elsewhere it reads once, few, many or a size class.

>TRBD1|TRBV28|TRBJ1-2|.
CASSVGTGYMGYTF
TGTGCCAGCAGTGTCGGGACAGGGTATATGGGCTACACCTTC
>.|TRBV4-1|TRBJ2-5|.
CASSHSGDTTHRPQYF
TGCGCCAGCAGCCACTCAGGGGATACAACACATAGACCTCAGTACTTC
>TRBD1|TRBV28|TRBJ2-4|.
CASRTTGSKNIQYF
TGTGCCAGCAGGACGACAGGGTCCAAAAACATTCAGTACTTC
>TRBD1|TRBV2|TRBJ1-2|.
CANPDRGRLYGYTF
TGTGCCAACCCGGACAGGGGGCGCCTCTATGGCTACACCTTC
>.|TRBV5-6|TRBJ1-3|.
CASSLDSAGISGNTIYF
TGTGCCAGCAGCTTAGATAGTGCCGGCATCTCTGGAAACACCATATATTTT
>TRBD2|TRBV7-2|TRBJ2-1|.
CASSLAKLREGRTSYNEQFF
TGTGCCAGCAGCTTAGCGAAGTTGCGGGAGGGCCGAACCTCCTACAATGAGCAGTTCTTC
>TRBD2|TRBV4-1|TRBJ2-3|.
CASSQLGLAVDTQYF
TGCGCCAGCAGCCAGTTAGGACTAGCGGTAGATACGCAGTATTTT
>TRBD1|TRBV28|TRBJ1-1|.
CASSLYQGEYTEAFF
TGTGCCAGCAGTTTATATCAGGGGGAGTACACTGAAGCTTTCTTT
>.|TRBV4-2|TRBJ1-4|.
CASSQDQGQNEKLFF
TGTGCCAGCAGCCAAGATCAAGGCCAGAATGAAAAACTGTTTTTT
>.|TRBV6-5|TRBJ2-2|few
CASRYSVNTGELFF
TGTGCCAGCAGGTACAGCGTGAACACCGGGGAGCTGTTTTTT
>.|TRBV18|TRBJ2-7|.
CASSPGGSSSYEQYF
TGTGCCAGCTCACCCGGCGGGTCTAGCTCCTACGAGCAGTACTTC
>.|TRBV28|TRBJ2-7|.
CASSLGGAYVEYF
TGTGCCAGCAGTTTAGGGGGGGCGTACGTTGAGTACTTC
>TRBD1|TRBV18|TRBJ2-7|.
CASSHGTGAGRPYEQYF
TGTGCCAGCTCTCACGGGACAGGGGCGGGGAGACCCTACGAGCAGTACTTC
>.|TRBV19|TRBJ1-4|.
CASSIEGANEKLFF
TGTGCCAGTAGTATAGAGGGCGCAAATGAAAAACTGTTTTTT
>TRBD2|TRBV7-3|TRBJ2-7|.
CASSTSGGPTYEQYF
TGTGCCAGCAGCACATCGGGGGGACCTACCTACGAGCAGTACTTC
>.|TRBV11-2|TRBJ2-3|.
CASSLAGQASTRTDTQYF
TGTGCCAGCAGCTTAGCTGGTCAGGCGTCAACGCGAACAGATACGCAGTATTTT
>.|TRBV4-3|TRBJ1-5|.
CASSLRNGDQPQHF
TGCGCCAGCAGCCTACGAAACGGGGATCAGCCCCAGCATTTT
>TRBD2|TRBV7-3|TRBJ2-1|.
CASSSRLAGYNEQFF
TGTGCCAGCAGCTCTCGACTAGCGGGGTACAATGAGCAGTTCTTC
>TRBD1|TRBV11-3|TRBJ2-5|.
CASSPQGGVEETQYF
TGTGCCAGCAGCCCCCAAGGGGGCGTAGAAGAGACCCAGTACTTC
>TRBD2|TRBV30|TRBJ2-3|.
CAWGLAGVLDTQYF
TGTGCCTGGGGCCTAGCGGGAGTGTTGGATACGCAGTATTTT
>.|TRBV5-1|TRBJ1-2|.
CASSYAGENYGYTF
TGCGCCAGCAGCTACGCAGGGGAAAACTATGGCTACACCTTC
>TRBD1|TRBV10-3|TRBJ2-3|.
CATQIRGDRGPGSTDTQYF
TGTGCCACCCAAATCCGCGGGGACAGGGGGCCTGGCTCCACAGATACGCAGTATTTT
>TRBD2|TRBV10-3|TRBJ2-2|.
CAISDRTSESGELFF
TGTGCCATCAGCGACCGGACTAGCGAATCCGGGGAGCTGTTTTTT
>.|TRBV7-2|TRBJ2-7|.
CASSYPPFYGYEQYF
TGTGCCAGCAGCTACCCACCGTTCTACGGGTACGAGCAGTACTTC
>TRBD1|TRBV2|TRBJ1-2|once
CASTPAEQGIYGYTF
TGTGCCAGCACCCCGGCCGAACAGGGGATCTATGGCTACACCTTC
>.|TRBV5-1|TRBJ2-1|.
CASSFRQALDEQFF
TGCGCCAGCAGCTTTCGACAGGCACTCGATGAGCAGTTCTTC
>TRBD1|TRBV18|TRBJ1-3|.
CASSPPDRVAGNTIYF
TGTGCCAGCTCACCACCGGACAGGGTGGCTGGAAACACCATATATTTT
>.|TRBV7-2|TRBJ1-5|.
CASSLVTGLLNQPQHF
TGTGCCAGCAGCTTAGTTACAGGGCTACTCAATCAGCCCCAGCATTTT
>TRBD1|TRBV6-1|TRBJ2-3|.
CASKATGISDTQYF
TGTGCCAGCAAGGCGACAGGGATATCAGATACGCAGTATTTT
>TRBD2|TRBV10-3|TRBJ2-1|.
CAISDPRTSGSYNEQFF
TGTGCCATCAGTGACCCCCGGACTAGCGGCTCCTACAATGAGCAGTTCTTC
>.|TRBV4-3|TRBJ2-1|.
CASSHERTATYNEQFF
TGCGCCAGCAGCCATGAACGGACCGCGACCTACAATGAGCAGTTCTTC
>.|TRBV28|TRBJ1-1|once
CASTIDPASTEAFF
TGTGCCAGCACAATAGACCCCGCGAGCACTGAAGCTTTCTTT
>TRBD1|TRBV11-2|TRBJ1-1|.
CASSFPGGRTEAFF
TGTGCCAGCAGCTTTCCAGGGGGCCGGACTGAAGCTTTCTTT
>.|TRBV9|TRBJ2-1|.
CASSATESSYNEQFF
TGTGCCAGCAGCGCGACCGAGAGCTCCTACAATGAGCAGTTCTTC
>.|TRBV7-9|TRBJ2-4|.
CASRLGWDIQYF
TGTGCCAGCAGGCTGGGCTGGGACATTCAGTACTTC
>.|TRBV19|TRBJ1-2|.
CAVRGVDVHGYTF
TGTGCCGTGCGGGGGGTGGATGTGCACGGCTACACCTTC
>TRBD1|TRBV7-2|TRBJ1-4|.
CASSTRQGAGEKLFF
TGTGCCAGCAGCACGCGACAGGGGGCGGGTGAAAAACTGTTTTTT
>TRBD2|TRBV18|TRBJ2-5|once
CASSSTSGEETQYF
TGTGCCAGCTCGTCGACTAGCGGGGAAGAGACCCAGTACTTC
>.|TRBV11-2|TRBJ2-2|few
CASSLVLRNTGELFF
TGTGCCAGCAGCTTAGTCCTCAGAAACACCGGGGAGCTGTTTTTT
>.|TRBV6-4|TRBJ1-1|.
CASRQGIVAFF
TGTGCCAGCAGACAGGGAATCGTGGCTTTCTTT
>TRBD2|TRBV28|TRBJ2-3|.
CASSPLRSGRAYSTDTQYF
TGTGCCAGCAGCCCCCTCAGGAGCGGGAGGGCCTATAGCACAGATACGCAGTATTTT
>TRBD1|TRBV5-1|TRBJ1-1|.
CASSFTGDGTEAFF
TGCGCCAGCAGCTTCACAGGGGACGGGACTGAAGCTTTCTTT
>.|TRBV28|TRBJ1-5|.
CASNRRISNQPQHF
TGTGCCAGCAACCGCCGGATAAGCAATCAGCCCCAGCATTTT
>.|TRBV7-3|TRBJ1-1|.
CAGSTSSDRNTEAFF
TGTGCCGGCAGCACCTCTTCCGACAGGAACACTGAAGCTTTCTTT
>.|TRBV28|TRBJ1-6|.
CASRAIQGYNSPLHF
TGTGCCAGCAGGGCGATACAGGGTTATAATTCACCCCTCCACTTT
>.|TRBV10-3|TRBJ2-7|few
CAISESAATYEQYF
TGTGCCATCAGTGAGTCCGCAGCCACCTACGAGCAGTACTTC
>.|TRBV4-1|TRBJ2-5|many
CASSPGNGRPSETQYF
TGCGCCAGCAGCCCCGGGAATGGCAGGCCGTCAGAGACCCAGTACTTC
>TRBD1|TRBV28|TRBJ2-4|.
CASSGTELAKNIQYF
TGTGCCAGCAGTGGGACAGAACTAGCCAAAAACATTCAGTACTTC
>.|TRBV5-1|TRBJ2-7|once
CASSRGTAALQQYF
TGCGCCAGCAGCCGCGGGACAGCAGCCTTACAGCAGTACTTC
>TRBD1|TRBV5-1|TRBJ2-6|.
CASSSGQGSGANVLTF
TGCGCCAGCAGCTCGGGACAGGGCTCTGGGGCCAACGTCCTGACTTTC
>TRBD1|TRBV27|TRBJ1-2|.
CASTRDRNYGYTF
TGTGCCAGCACCCGGGACAGGAACTATGGCTACACCTTC